The sequence of this T cell receptor beta chain was determined in a study of blood T cell repertoires in COVID-19. Across the whole study: Collection of acute and convalescent COVID-19 samples took place in the United States, Italy and Spain.

Sequencing was performed with immunoSEQ multiplex PCR; in TCRdb, only in-frame clones are kept and a portion is missing. The table has nearly 250,000 clones, roughly 86% seen once. Germline V lookup: CDR1 SQVTM, CDR2 ANQGSEA. V gave up 0 bases and J gave up 1 base; unmatched junction bases: 9. This CDR3 has 18 residues. The sequencing input was PBMCs or T cells enriched from blood (not recorded which). The V and J genes are TRBV29-1 and TRBJ2-2; 9 bases agree with TRBD2. The clonotype comes from a woman aged 50 to 60 who had recovered from COVID-19. The CDR3 region is CSVEEEAGGPLNTGELFF. The CDR3 nucleotides are TGCAGCGTTGAAGAGGAAGCGGGAGGTCCCCTGAACACCGGGGAGCTGTTTTTT.